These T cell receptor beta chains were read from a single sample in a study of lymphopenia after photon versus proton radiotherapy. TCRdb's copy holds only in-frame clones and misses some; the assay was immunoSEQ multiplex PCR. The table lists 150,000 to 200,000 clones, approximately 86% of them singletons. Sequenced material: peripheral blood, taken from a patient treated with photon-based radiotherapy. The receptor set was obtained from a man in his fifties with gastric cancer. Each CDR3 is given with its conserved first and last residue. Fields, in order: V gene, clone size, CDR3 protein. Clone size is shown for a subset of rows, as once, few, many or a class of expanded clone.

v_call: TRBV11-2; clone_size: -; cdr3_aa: CASSLGLSTDTQYF
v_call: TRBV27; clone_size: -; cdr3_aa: CASSSPGLAGGPHEQYF
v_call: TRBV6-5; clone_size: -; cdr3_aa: CASLGLAPGYEQYF
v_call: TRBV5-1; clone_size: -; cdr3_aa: CASSGDFSYEQYF
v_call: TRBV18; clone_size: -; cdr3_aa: CASSPTSGSSTGELFF
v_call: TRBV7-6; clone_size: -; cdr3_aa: CASSRAPAGITDTQYF
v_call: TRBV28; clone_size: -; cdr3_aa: CASSHPSEGNYGYTF
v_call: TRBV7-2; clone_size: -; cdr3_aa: CASSLGVFFNEKLFF
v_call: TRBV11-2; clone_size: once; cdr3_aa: CASSRTSGRRGELFF
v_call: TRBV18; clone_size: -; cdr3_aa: CASSPLPGTIGNQPQHF
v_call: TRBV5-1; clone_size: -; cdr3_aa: CASSLYGQGLGNEKLFF
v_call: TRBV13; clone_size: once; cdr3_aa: CASSLGLAGELDTQYF
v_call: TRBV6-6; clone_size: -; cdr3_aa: CASSYRGDRYYEQYF
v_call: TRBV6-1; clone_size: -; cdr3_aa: CATMRDLNTGELFF
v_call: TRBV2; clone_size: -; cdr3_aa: CASKGRLVVETQYF
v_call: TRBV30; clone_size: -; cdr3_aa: CAWSTRGGNQPQHF
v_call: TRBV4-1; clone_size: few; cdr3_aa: CASSQEGLASYNEQFF
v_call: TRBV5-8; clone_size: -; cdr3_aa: CASSPRRGKGEKLFF
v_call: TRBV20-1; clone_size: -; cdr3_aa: CSAQGGYEQYF
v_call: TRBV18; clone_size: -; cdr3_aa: CASSHGTTNTGELFF
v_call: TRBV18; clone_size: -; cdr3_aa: CASSPPDLRGNQPQHF
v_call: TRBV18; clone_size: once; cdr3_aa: CASSPSPENEQFF
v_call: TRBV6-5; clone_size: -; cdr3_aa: CASRPGIFMGAFF
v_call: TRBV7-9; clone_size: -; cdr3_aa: CASSYGAPFNEKLFF
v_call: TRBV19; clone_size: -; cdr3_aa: CASSVGRNSNQPQHF
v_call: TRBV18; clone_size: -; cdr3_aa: CASSKLQELTEAFF
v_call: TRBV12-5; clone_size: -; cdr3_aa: CASGLVLGALPGEGYTF
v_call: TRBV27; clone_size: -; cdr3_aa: CASSWTGPTDTQYF
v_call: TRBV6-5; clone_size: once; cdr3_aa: CASSYSPKASGNTIYF
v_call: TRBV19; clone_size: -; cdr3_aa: CASSLASGEYEQYF
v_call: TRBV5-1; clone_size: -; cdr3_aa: CASSLAPGVVDTQYF
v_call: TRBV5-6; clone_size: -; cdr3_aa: CASSLGGGDAQPQHF
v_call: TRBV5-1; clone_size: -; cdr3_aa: CASSEGGGATNEKLFF
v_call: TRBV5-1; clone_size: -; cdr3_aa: CASNVAGSTDTQYF
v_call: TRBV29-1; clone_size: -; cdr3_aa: CSVEDRAGGYEQYF
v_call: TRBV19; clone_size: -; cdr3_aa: CASSIGGTGGLGYTF
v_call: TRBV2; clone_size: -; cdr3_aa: CASSELGTGNTIYF
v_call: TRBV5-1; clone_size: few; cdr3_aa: CASSFGGGTEAFF
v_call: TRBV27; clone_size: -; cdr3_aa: CASSWVRGSHEQYF
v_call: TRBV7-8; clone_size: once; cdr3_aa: CASSLDWQGLYGYTF
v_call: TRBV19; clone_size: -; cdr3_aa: CASSPRQGSGEQYF
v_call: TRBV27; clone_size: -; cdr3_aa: CASSLSGTAHQPQHF
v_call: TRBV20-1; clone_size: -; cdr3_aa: CSASISEEQYF
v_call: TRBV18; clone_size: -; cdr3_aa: CASSPTGLLSGNTIYF
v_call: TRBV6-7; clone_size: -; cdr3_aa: CASSYSATPLAGDEKLFF
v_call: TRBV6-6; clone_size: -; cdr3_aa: CASSPHRGPNEQYF
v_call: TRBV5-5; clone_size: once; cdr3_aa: CASSIGQVINEKLFF
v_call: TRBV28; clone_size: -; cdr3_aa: CASSSIGWGSQETQYF
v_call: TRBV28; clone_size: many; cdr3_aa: CASSSPFGADYGYTF
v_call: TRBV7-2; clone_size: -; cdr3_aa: CASSPGQVYTEAFF
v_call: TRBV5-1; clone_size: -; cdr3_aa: CASSLAPGEKLFF
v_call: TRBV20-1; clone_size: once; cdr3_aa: CSVGLNTEAFF
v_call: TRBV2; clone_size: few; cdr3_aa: CASSPQTGSTEAFF
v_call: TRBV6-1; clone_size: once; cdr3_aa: CASTTEISGYTF
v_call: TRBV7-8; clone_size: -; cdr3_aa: CASRLGRGSSGNTIYF
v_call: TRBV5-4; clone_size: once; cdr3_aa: CASSLEARSEQFF
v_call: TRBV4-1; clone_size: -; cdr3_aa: CASSQAGLARTTDTQYF
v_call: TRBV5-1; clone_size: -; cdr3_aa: CASSPGTAIRGYTF
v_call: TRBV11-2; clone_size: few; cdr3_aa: CASSIDRGQPQHF